This T cell receptor (beta chain) appears in the sequencing data of a study of T cells in Graves' hyperthyroidism and ophthalmopathy. What was amplified from RNA transcripts were TCR beta CDR3 regions. The HTBI set primed first-round TCR CDR3 RT-PCR. TCRdb redid the calling of the multiplex PCR reads with MiXCR, one entry per CDR3 protein. The sample lists nearly 600,000 distinct CDR3 sequences, 13% to 15% seen once, with roughly 7% in the top ten. V was pared by 5 bases and J by 1 base, with 15 bases between. Germline V gene lookup returns CDR1 MDHEN and CDR2 SYDVKM. The CDR3 runs to 17 residues. Whole-study results and caveats: By a 13 V-J model, ophthalmopathy was set apart from stable hyperthyroidism.

Orbital computed tomography, thyroid ultrasound, serum thyroxine and TRAb, and clinical symptoms together informed the diagnoses. Fresh 10 ml peripheral blood yielded PBMCs. This clonotype was seen ten or more times. Its antigen remains unknown. The receptor's source is a woman younger than 35 with Graves' ophthalmopathy. The sequenced sample was blood. This chain links TRBV28 with TRBJ1-6; weak D call: TRBD1 (6 bases). Here the CDR3 DNA reads TGTGCCAGCAGTCCCCCCGGACAGAAATCCTATAATTCACCCCTCCACTTT. The encoded protein is CASSPPGQKSYNSPLHF. The full variable domain, in which reference TRBV28 and TRBJ1-6 provide the parts outside the CDR3, is DVKVTQSSRYLVKRTGEKVFLECVQDMDHENMFWYRQDPGLGLRLIYFSYDVKMKEKGDIPEGYSVSREKKERFSLILESASTNQTSMYLCASSPPGQKSYNSPLHFGNGTRLTVT.